One and the same sample provided the 4 T cell receptor beta chains below, sequenced in a study of blood T cells in healthy people across ages. Using a J-beta primer mix together with a sample-barcoded 5' primer, a second PCR was run for 7 to 11 cycles. TCRdb re-called the 5' RACE reads through MiXCR, storing one row per CDR3 protein. The data show about 1,400,000 distinct CDR3 sequences, roughly 60% seen once. Sequencing was carried out using blood. These receptors originate from a man between 18 and 35 years old in good health.

V gene TRBV6-1 combines with J gene TRBJ2-7; TRBD2 might be the D (6 bases). CDR1 is MNHNS, CDR2 SASEGT, per germline. The V end was cut by 4 bases, the J end by 6 bases, with 13 bases between. CDR3 length: 13 amino acids. CDR3 DNA: TGTGCCAGCAGTGTGCGGGACGGCTTCGAGCAGTACTTC. It translates to CASSVRDGFEQYF.

Only one count was recorded for this clonotype. V is TRBV4-1 and J is TRBJ1-4; D is perhaps TRBD1 (5 bases). CDR3 length equals 17 residues. Germline V CDR1 and CDR2: MGHRA, YSYEKL. The ends were cut back, 1 base at V and 0 bases at J, with 12 bases in the middle. This CDR3 is CASSQGGGISTNEKLFF. The CDR3 DNA reads as TGCGCCAGCAGCCAAGGTGGGGGGATCTCAACTAATGAAAAACTGTTTTTT.

The chain employs TRBV6-1 and TRBJ1-1; D gene uncertain. Germline assignment: CDR1 MNHNS and CDR2 SASEGT. The CDR3 is made up of 14 amino acids. V lost 2 bases and J 0 bases, leaving 7 bases between the germline ends. The CDR3 loop reads CASSELRLNTEAFF. In DNA, the CDR3 is TGTGCCAGCAGTGAACTCAGGTTGAACACTGAAGCTTTCTTT.

V and J are TRBV11-3 and TRBJ2-1, with D uncertain. V lost 1 base to trimming and J lost 0 bases, with 10 bases between them. The germline V gene has CDR1 SGHNT and CDR2 YENEEA. The CDR3 extends over 16 amino acids. CDR3 DNA: TGTGCCAGCAGCTTAGGATATGAGAGCTCCTACAATGAGCAGTTCTTC. Translating it yields CASSLGYESSYNEQFF.